Following are 30 T cell receptor beta chains from one sample sequenced in a study of T cell changes during pregnancy in multiple sclerosis. Some clones are missing from TCRdb's copy, which holds only in-frame ones; the method was immunoSEQ multiplex PCR. The data contain more than 80,000 clones, about 90% of them seen just once; the ten biggest clones take up around 1.6%. The material sequenced was peripheral blood, taken before pregnancy. The source of these receptors is a female donor with multiple sclerosis, enrolled in a pregnancy study.

The J gene is TRBJ2-1, the V gene TRBV4-1; 10 bases are shared with TRBD2. The trim removed 1 base at V and 7 bases at J, leaving 10 bases unmatched. The V gene's germline CDR1 is MGHRA and CDR2 YSYEKL. The CDR3 has 17 amino acids. CDR3 residues: CASSQAISGGVRNEQFF. The CDR3 DNA follows: TGCGCCAGCAGCCAAGCTATCAGCGGGGGGGTTCGGAATGAGCAGTTCTTC.

The chain employs TRBV11-2 and TRBJ2-5; D remains unclear. Germline V gene lookup returns CDR1 SGHAT and CDR2 FQNNGV. CDR3 size: 16 residues. V lost 1 base, J lost 0 bases, and 12 bases lay in between. CDR3 coding DNA: TGTGCCAGCAGCTTAGGTCTCGCCGAGTACCAAGAGACCCAGTACTTC. Translation: CASSLGLAEYQETQYF.

This chain connects TRBV4-3 to TRBJ1-1; no firm D call. Germline V lookup: CDR1 LGHNA, CDR2 YSLEER. The CDR3 runs 16 residues. Deletions cut 0 bases from V and 6 bases from J, with 17 bases between. This chain's CDR3 is CASSQDLREDRAEAFF. CDR3 in DNA: TGCGCCAGCAGCCAAGATTTACGGGAGGATCGGGCTGAAGCTTTCTTT.

The V and J genes are TRBV5-1 and TRBJ2-5, with D possibly being TRBD2 (5 bases). Germline values: CDR1 SGHRS, CDR2 YFSETQ. The CDR3 runs 14 residues. V lost 4 bases and J lost 5, with 15 bases in between. CDR3 loop: CASSRAEPSETQYF. Written as DNA, the CDR3 is TGCGCCAGCAGCCGAGCGGAGCCCTCGGAGACCCAGTACTTC.

The chain is built from TRBV5-1 and TRBJ1-4; TRBD1 might be the D (6 bases). From germline, CDR1 is SGHRS and CDR2 YFSETQ. Trimming removed 2 bases from V and 5 bases from J, with 13 bases in between. The CDR3 is 15 amino acids. The CDR3 here is CASSFTGKGNEKLFF. The CDR3 DNA sequence: TGCGCCAGCAGCTTTACAGGGAAAGGCAATGAAAAACTGTTTTTT.

This chain joins TRBV27 and TRBJ2-7, with TRBD2 as a possible D gene (6 bases). The CDR3 sequence is 17 residues long. Per the germline V gene, CDR1 is MNHEY and CDR2 is SMNVEV (reference sequence). V lost 5 bases to trimming and J lost 2 bases, with 22 bases between them. CDR3 DNA: TGTGCCAGCAGTCTCGTCGGGGCGGGACCCAATACCTACGAGCAGTACTTC. Translation: CASSLVGAGPNTYEQYF.

The chain joins TRBV15 to TRBJ2-5; possibly TRBD1 for D (6 bases). This CDR3 is 12 amino acids long. Trimming shortened V by 8 bases and J by 0 bases, and 7 bases separated the two germline ends. CDR1 is LNHNV and CDR2 is YYDKDF in the germline V gene (reference sequence). The CDR3 sequence is CATGQHQETQYF. CDR3 in DNA: TGTGCCACCGGACAGCACCAAGAGACCCAGTACTTC.

This chain joins TRBV4-3 and TRBJ1-5, with unresolved D. The germline gives CDR1 LGHNA, CDR2 YSLEER. The ends were cut back, 6 bases at V and 5 bases at J, with 20 bases in the middle. This CDR3 contains 16 residues. The CDR3 coding sequence is TGCGCCAGCAGTCCCTCCCTGGGCGACATGTATCAGCCCCAGCATTTT. Translated, it gives CASSPSLGDMYQPQHF.

The gene calls are TRBV5-1 and TRBJ2-1, with unresolved D. V was shortened by 0 bases and J by 5 bases, with 9 bases between the two germline ends. The CDR3 sequence is 14 residues long. CDR1 SGHRS and CDR2 YFSETQ come from the germline V gene. CDR3 DNA sequence: TGCGCCAGCAGCTTGGGACTCCCTGACAATGAGCAGTTCTTC. Protein: CASSLGLPDNEQFF.

The chain carries TRBV9 and TRBJ1-2; a possible D gene is TRBD1 (5 bases). In germline, CDR1 is SGDLS, CDR2 YYNGEE. The V end lost 7 bases, the J end lost 8 bases, and 18 bases lay between the germline ends. This CDR3 is built from 13 residues. This chain's CDR3 is CASVSGGLRGYTF. In DNA form, the CDR3 reads TGTGCCAGCGTCAGCGGGGGTCTCCGGGGCTACACCTTC. Filled out from reference TRBV9 and TRBJ1-2, the complete variable domain reads DSGVTQTPKHLITATGQRVTLRCSPRSGDLSVYWYQQSLDQGLQFLIQYYNGEERAKGNILERFSAQQFPDLHSELNLSSLELGDSALYFCASVSGGLRGYTFGSGTRLTVV.

This rearrangement joins TRBV19 to TRBJ2-1; no firm D call. Looked up from germline, CDR1 is LNHDA and CDR2 is SQIVND (reference sequence). With 6 bases removed from V and 0 bases from J, the gap between germline ends came to 9 bases. The CDR3 has 14 residues. The CDR3 here is CASRGSASYNEQFF. In nucleotides, the CDR3 is TGTGCCAGTAGAGGAAGCGCCTCCTACAATGAGCAGTTCTTC.

The V call is TRBV28, the J call TRBJ2-2, with TRBD2 matching over 10 bases. J lost 2 bases, V lost 4 bases, and 1 base had no gene match. The CDR3 extends over 15 amino acids. Looked up from germline, CDR1 is MDHEN and CDR2 is SYDVKM. The CDR3 bases are TGTGCCAGCAGTTGGACTAGCGGAAACACCGGGGAGCTGTTTTTT. Encoded protein: CASSWTSGNTGELFF.

The V and J genes are TRBV5-5 and TRBJ2-3, with 7 bases fitting TRBD1. The CDR3 has 15 residues. Trimming cost V 6 bases and J 0 bases; bases outside gene matches: 7. Germline V lookup: CDR1 SGHKS, CDR2 YYEKEE (reference sequence). CDR3 loop: CASNLQGQSTDTQYF. The DNA for the CDR3 is TGTGCCAGCAACCTCCAGGGACAGAGCACAGATACGCAGTATTTT. Variable domain in full (rest from reference TRBV5-5 and TRBJ2-3): DAGVTQSPTHLIKTRGQQVTLRCSPISGHKSVSWYQQVLGQGPQFIFQYYEKEERGRGNFPDRFSARQFPNYSSELNVNALLLGDSALYLCASNLQGQSTDTQYFGPGTRLTVL.

DNA for the CDR3: TGTGCCAGCAGCTCGGACACTGCTTGGGGTGGCTACACCTTC. Protein: CASSSDTAWGGYTF. V is TRBV7-2 and J is TRBJ1-2, with D perhaps matching TRBD1 (5 bases). CDR1 and CDR2 from the germline V gene are SGHTA and FQGNSA. The CDR3 consists of 14 residues. V was pared by 4 bases and J by 7 bases, with 16 bases between.

The count of this clone is one. The rearrangement uses TRBV7-9 and TRBJ2-2, with 7 positions matching TRBD2. V gave up 0 bases and J gave up 3 bases; unmatched junction bases: 4. The CDR3 is 16 residues long. Germline values: CDR1 SEHNR, CDR2 FQNEAQ (reference sequence). The DNA for the CDR3 is TGTGCCAGCAGCTTAGCGACTAGCCCAGACACCGGGGAGCTGTTTTTT. The encoded protein is CASSLATSPDTGELFF.

V usage is TRBV19 and J usage is TRBJ1-6; D gene uncertain. The CDR3 is 15 amino acids. Trimming took 7 bases from V and 8 from J, leaving 18 bases between them. Per the germline V gene, CDR1 is LNHDA and CDR2 is SQIVND (reference sequence). The CDR3 is CASKVSAQVDSPLHF. Written as DNA, the CDR3 is TGTGCCAGTAAGGTGTCGGCGCAGGTTGATTCACCCCTCCACTTT.

The V call is TRBV7-3, the J call TRBJ1-2; 8 bases are a match to TRBD1. The ends lost 5 bases at V and 5 bases at J; junction bases unmatched: 10. Germline assignment: CDR1 SGHTA and CDR2 FQGTGA. This CDR3 is 15 amino acids long. The CDR3 bases are TGTGCCAGCAGCCCGGACAGGGCCGGCCAATATGGCTACACCTTC. Amino acid sequence: CASSPDRAGQYGYTF.

This chain joins TRBV5-1 and TRBJ1-2; 12 bases line up with TRBD1. The germline gives CDR1 SGHRS, CDR2 YFSETQ. The CDR3 is made up of 13 amino acids. The junction had 0 bases not matched to a gene; V was cut back by 3 bases and J by 6 bases. CDR3 sequence: CASSWDRGHGYTF. The CDR3 nucleotides are TGCGCCAGCAGCTGGGACAGGGGGCATGGCTACACCTTC.

The chain links TRBV21-1 to TRBJ1-4; TRBD1 reflects the table's D call only, with no check against the DNA. TRBV21-1 is noted as a pseudogene. This CDR3 region has 14 residues. This chain's CDR3 is CASSKMPGNEKLFF. DNA for the CDR3: TGTGCCAGCAGCAAAATGCCAGGGAATGAAAAACTGTTTTTT.

The gene calls are TRBV27 and TRBJ2-5; D perhaps matches TRBD2 (6 bases). Germline V gives CDR1 MNHEY, CDR2 SMNVEV (reference sequence). The CDR3 is 14 amino acids. V lost 3 bases and J lost 4, with 12 bases in between. The CDR3 protein is CASSLVGGGETQYF. In DNA, the CDR3 is TGTGCCAGCAGTTTGGTTGGGGGAGGAGAGACCCAGTACTTC.

V gene TRBV5-1 combines with J gene TRBJ2-5; TRBD2 is a possible D gene (6 bases). V was trimmed by 0 bases and J by 1 base, leaving 16 bases between them. The length of the CDR3 is 17 residues. The germline gives CDR1 SGHRS, CDR2 YFSETQ. CDR3: CASSLARVAETQETQYF. In DNA, the CDR3 is TGCGCCAGCAGCTTGGCCCGGGTAGCGGAGACCCAAGAGACCCAGTACTTC.

The chain joins TRBV5-5 to TRBJ2-6; maybe TRBD2 (5 bases). This CDR3 spans 15 amino acids. Germline V CDR1 and CDR2: SGHKS, YYEKEE (reference sequence). V gave up 5 bases and J gave up 2 bases, with 11 bases separating them. CDR3 DNA sequence: TGTGCCAGCAGAGAAGGACTTCCTGGGGCCAACGTCCTGACTTTC. It codes for CASREGLPGANVLTF.

The J gene is TRBJ2-3, the V gene TRBV27, with D possibly TRBD2 on 5 matching bases. There are 16 residues in the CDR3. Per the germline V gene, CDR1 is MNHEY and CDR2 is SMNVEV (reference sequence). Trimming removed 2 bases from V and 5 bases from J, with 17 bases in between. CDR3: CASSLHLANIGDTQYF. CDR3 in DNA: TGTGCCAGCAGTTTACATCTAGCAAATATTGGAGATACGCAGTATTTT.

The genes are TRBV11-3 and TRBJ2-1; TRBD2 matches at 12 bases. Germline values: CDR1 SGHNT, CDR2 YENEEA. Trimming removed 5 bases from V and 9 bases from J; junction bases left unmatched: 5. The CDR3 covers 14 residues. CDR3 coding DNA: TGTGCCAGCAGCCCGGGACTAGCGGGTAGTGAGCAGTTCTTC. It translates to CASSPGLAGSEQFF.

This clone was counted a single time. This chain connects TRBV21-1 to TRBJ2-1; the D call in the table, TRBD1, was not verified against the DNA. TRBV21-1 is a documented pseudogene. The CDR3 covers 16 residues. CDR3 in DNA: TGTGCCAGCAGCCGACCGACAGGGGGCGCAAGGTATGAGCAGTTCTTC. Translated, it gives CASSRPTGGARYEQFF.

The rearrangement links TRBV9 to TRBJ2-2; TRBD2 matches 8 bases. V dropped 1 base and J dropped 5; count of bases not matched to a gene: 7. CDR1 is SGDLS, CDR2 YYNGEE, per germline. The CDR3 extends over 16 amino acids. In DNA form, the CDR3 reads TGTGCCAGCAGCGTATCGGGAGGGGGACTAACCGGGGAGCTGTTTTTT. Its translation is CASSVSGGGLTGELFF.

This chain links TRBV5-1 with TRBJ2-3, with TRBD2 matching over 9 bases. CDR1 is SGHRS and CDR2 is YFSETQ in the germline V gene. The CDR3 contains 16 residues. V was pared by 3 bases and J by 0 bases, with 5 bases of the junction left unmatched. Here the CDR3 reads CASSSGTSSSTDTQYF. CDR3 coding DNA: TGCGCCAGCAGCTCCGGGACTAGCAGTAGCACAGATACGCAGTATTTT.

The table lists this clone with a count of one. This chain uses TRBV6-5 with TRBJ1-2, with 7 bases lining up with TRBD1. The germline V gene encodes CDR1 MNHEY and CDR2 SVGAGI. The J segment lost 4 bases and the V segment lost 5 bases, leaving 7 bases of the junction unmatched. This CDR3 has 14 residues. The CDR3 DNA sequence: TGTGCCAGCAGTAGGACGAGGGACAGCTATGGCTACACCTTC. Protein: CASSRTRDSYGYTF.

J is TRBJ1-5 and V is TRBV28, with TRBD1 as a possible D gene (5 bases). Germline V gene sequence: CDR1 MDHEN, CDR2 SYDVKM. The CDR3 consists of 12 residues. V was trimmed by 7 bases and J by 4 bases, leaving 8 bases between them. The CDR3 nucleotides are TGTGCCAGCATCGGGGGAAATCAGCCCCAGCATTTT. Translating it yields CASIGGNQPQHF.

The chain carries TRBV7-9 and TRBJ2-1; 14 nucleotides align to TRBD2. Germline-derived CDR1 and CDR2 are SEHNR and FQNEAQ (reference sequence). CDR3 length: 18 amino acids. V dropped 1 base and J dropped 7; count of bases not matched to a gene: 9. The CDR3 coding sequence is TGTGCCAGCAGCTTAGGAGACGGGACTAGCGGGAGTAGGAATGAGCAGTTCTTC. Translated, it gives CASSLGDGTSGSRNEQFF.